This T cell receptor (beta chain) is drawn from a study of early T cells in non-severe SARS-CoV-2 infection. Study-wide context: Investigators sequenced bulk RNA drawn from unsorted whole blood, and chains remained unpaired.

The CDR3 runs to 22 residues. CDR1 is LGHDT, CDR2 YNNKEL, per germline (reference sequence). The trim removed 1 base at V and 12 bases at J, leaving 31 bases unmatched. Unique molecular identifiers were added to individual cDNA molecules. TCRdb independently ran MiXCR on the 5' RACE reads; one entry per CDR3 protein. The profile shows approximately 100,000 distinct CDR3 sequences, over 15% of them singletons. Sequences were obtained from whole blood. The clonotype originates from an adult who was a healthcare worker with PCR-confirmed SARS-CoV-2 infection or an uninfected control (not recorded which). V usage is TRBV3-1 and J usage is TRBJ2-1; 9 bases are shared with TRBD2. As DNA, the CDR3 is TGTGCCAGCAGCCAAGTGACTAGCGGAAAACCTCCCAATTTTATCCACACATTAGGGCAGTTCTTC. Its translation: CASSQVTSGKPPNFIHTLGQFF.